This T cell receptor beta chain was obtained from a study of T cells after yellow fever vaccination. There are 18 residues in the CDR3. Germline assignment: CDR1 LNHDA and CDR2 SQIVND (reference sequence). Regarding the study as a whole: Detected again after the booster were most primary-vaccination clones, at nearly 97% CD4 and more than 70% CD8. Weaker in magnitude, the secondary response showed a faster peak on day 5 versus 15.

This clonotype was seen once. Its target is unknown. Sequence at one end of the junction differs from germline and may be a read error. TCRdb used MiXCR to reprocess the 5' RACE reads, holding one entry per CDR3 protein. The data show fewer than 350,000 distinct CDR3 sequences, with 7.5% to 9% seen just once and about 20% held by the top ten. Sequenced here: PBMCs, sampled on the day of the first yellow fever vaccination. The source of this sequence is a young man who received the YFV17D yellow fever vaccine. This chain joins TRBV19 and TRBJ2-2; 9 bases match TRBD1. CDR3 sequence reads: CASSWDRDLTSNTGVLFF. Written as DNA, the CDR3 is TGTGCCAGTAGCTGGGACAGGGATCTTACTTCGAACACCGGGGTGCTGTTTTTT.